The 10 T cell receptor beta chains reported below all come from one sample, sequenced in a study of blood T cells in healthy people across ages. For the second PCR, which ran for roughly 6 to 12 cycles, a sample-barcoded 5' primer and a J-beta primer mix were used. Via MiXCR, TCRdb re-called the 5' RACE reads, giving one row per CDR3 protein. The data show about 570,000 distinct CDR3 sequences, about 29% seen once. This same sample was also taken into another study, of T cells of mothers and their children.

What was sequenced was blood. Source of these receptors: a boy between 2 and 15 years old in good health.

The chain is built from TRBV4-3 and TRBJ2-4; possibly TRBD1 for D (6 bases). Germline V lookup: CDR1 LGHNA, CDR2 YSLEER. The V and J ends lost 6 bases and 1 base respectively, with 10 bases between them. This CDR3 region has 14 residues. For the CDR3, the DNA is TGCGCCAGCAGTTCCCAGGGGGCCAAAAACATTCAGTACTTC. This encodes CASSSQGAKNIQYF.

V gene TRBV12-3 or TRBV12-4 combines with J gene TRBJ2-2, with D possibly called TRBD1 or TRBD2 (5 bases each). This CDR3 is 15 amino acids long. Trimming pared 1 base from V and 5 bases from J, leaving 11 bases between. CDR3 region: CASSLGGRSTGELFF. The CDR3 DNA reads TGTGCCAGCAGTTTAGGGGGGAGAAGTACCGGGGAGCTGTTTTTT.

Written as DNA, the CDR3 is TGTGCCAGCAAAAACCTTCTCCACGAGCAGTACTTC. It yields the protein CASKNLLHEQYF. The chain uses TRBV6-5 and TRBJ2-7; no definite D call. Germline V gene lookup returns CDR1 MNHEY and CDR2 SVGAGI. Between the trimmed V and J ends, which lost 7 bases and 5 bases, there was a span of 12 bases. The CDR3 has 12 amino acids.

This clonotype showed up just a few times. The CDR3 DNA sequence: TGCAGTGCTATGCCTCACGACACTGAAGCTTTCTTT. Translating it yields CSAMPHDTEAFF. The rearrangement links TRBV20-1 to TRBJ1-1, with D unresolved. Germline loops: CDR1 DFQATT, CDR2 SNEGSKA (reference sequence). Trimming cost V 4 bases and J 3 bases, with 9 bases left between them. This CDR3 is 12 amino acids long.

The sample holds a few counts of this clonotype. The genes are TRBV9 and TRBJ2-7, with D perhaps matching TRBD1 (7 bases). Between the trimmed V and J ends, which lost 0 bases and 3 bases, there was a span of 16 bases. This CDR3 region has 16 residues. Germline lookup yields CDR1 SGDLS and CDR2 YYNGEE. The CDR3 sequence is CASSVGEAGGFYEQYF. The CDR3 region has the DNA TGTGCCAGCAGCGTAGGGGAGGCAGGGGGTTTCTACGAGCAGTACTTC. The full variable domain, rest sourced from reference TRBV9 and TRBJ2-7, is DSGVTQTPKHLITATGQRVTLRCSPRSGDLSVYWYQQSLDQGLQFLIQYYNGEERAKGNILERFSAQQFPDLHSELNLSSLELGDSALYFCASSVGEAGGFYEQYFGPGTRLTVT.

The rearrangement uses TRBV9 and TRBJ2-1; 8 positions agree with TRBD2. The DNA end is more similar to TRBJ2-7, so the J call may be wrong. The CDR3 totals 15 residues. Germline assignment: CDR1 SGDLS and CDR2 YYNGEE. The CDR3 loop is CASSVDPGGPYEQYF. As DNA, the CDR3 is TGTGCCAGCAGCGTAGACCCGGGAGGGCCCTACGAGCAGTACTTC.

CDR3 loop: CSASVGARSNQPQHF. The CDR3 bases are TGCAGTGCTAGTGTGGGGGCACGTAGCAATCAGCCCCAGCATTTT. The chain links TRBV20-1 to TRBJ1-5; the D gene is possibly TRBD1 (6 bases). V was shortened by 3 bases and J by 0 bases, with 12 bases between the two germline ends. Germline CDR1 is DFQATT and CDR2 is SNEGSKA (reference sequence). The CDR3 length is 15 residues.

V gene TRBV12-3 or TRBV12-4 combines with J gene TRBJ2-5; D gene unclear. V dropped 3 bases and J dropped 3 bases, with 11 bases sitting between them. The CDR3 loop spans 14 amino acids. In nucleotides, the CDR3 is TGTGCCAGCAGTTTTGATCTGGCGAAAGAGACCCAGTACTTC. It codes for CASSFDLAKETQYF.

Remarks on this clonotype: Compared with germline, one end of the junction differs, possibly owing to a read error. CDR3 sequence: CASSVAGGGLNEQFF. The CDR3 DNA follows: TGTGCCAGCAGCGTAGCGGGAGGGGGATTGAATGAGCAGTTCTTC. The chain employs TRBV7-2 and TRBJ2-5; 11 bases agree with TRBD2. Matching the DNA end better, TRBJ2-1 makes the J call doubtful. CDR1 is SGHTA and CDR2 is FQGNSA in the germline V gene. There are 15 residues in the CDR3.

This sequence joins TRBV12-3 or TRBV12-4 and TRBJ2-2, with 8 nucleotides matching TRBD2. V shed 2 bases, J shed 1 base, and the junction held 3 bases outside the gene matches. The CDR3 spans 16 residues. The DNA of the CDR3 is TGTGCCAGCAGTTTAAGGGCGGGAGGGAACACCGGGGAGCTGTTTTTT. This gives the protein CASSLRAGGNTGELFF.